This passage covers 31 T cell receptor beta chains from one sample sequenced in a study of CD8 T cells in ankylosing spondylitis (dated by TCRdb to about 2017). The method behind the library was 5' RACE. TCRdb lists the instrument as Illumina HiSeq 2500. Using fastp at Q25 and MiXCR, TCRdb reprocessed the public reads and kept productive beta chains. Each record represents a unique CDR3 protein, reported with the most common genes and DNA among its rows. This sample gives 200,000 to 300,000 distinct CDR3 sequences in total; roughly a tenth of them show up just once. The leading ten clones occupy 2.6% of the sample. The material sequenced was blood, either unsorted or a sorted T cell fraction (not recorded which). The receptors come from a male donor with ankylosing spondylitis or in good health (not recorded which).

In its sample, this clonotype was seen a few times. Here the CDR3 reads CASSLSPGAGNTIYF. Written as DNA, the CDR3 is TGTGCCAGCAGTTTATCGCCCGGGGCTGGAAACACCATATATTTT. The chain has TRBV27 and TRBJ1-3; no definite D call. Trimming left V 0 bases short and J 2 bases short, with 8 bases between. CDR1 MNHEY and CDR2 SMNVEV come from the germline V gene (reference sequence). This CDR3 comprises 15 residues.

This clonotype was detected only a few times. V and J are TRBV10-2 and TRBJ2-2; 8 nucleotides match TRBD2. The CDR3 has 15 residues. Germline V gene lookup returns CDR1 WSHSY and CDR2 SAAADI. J lost 7 bases, V lost 7 bases, and 11 bases had no gene match. The CDR3 nucleotides are TGCGCCAGCACGGCCCGGGAGGGCCGAGGCGGGGAGCTGTTTTTT. This encodes CASTAREGRGGELFF.

This clonotype was counted at least ten times. The gene calls are TRBV4-2 and TRBJ1-4; no firm D call. The CDR3 totals 13 residues. Trimming stripped 0 bases from V and 8 bases from J, with 7 bases between. Germline V lookup: CDR1 LGHNA, CDR2 YNFKEQ. This chain's CDR3 is CASSQDQAEKLFF. CDR3 DNA: TGTGCCAGCAGCCAAGATCAAGCGGAAAAACTGTTTTTT.

The chain is built from TRBV30 and TRBJ2-5; no firm D call. CDR3 length: 13 amino acids. The germline V and J ends were trimmed by 0 bases and 5 bases, with 10 bases remaining between them. Looked up from germline, CDR1 is GTSNPN and CDR2 is SVGIG (reference sequence). CDR3 sequence reads: CAWSVPPAETQYF. For the CDR3, the DNA is TGTGCCTGGAGTGTACCCCCAGCGGAGACCCAGTACTTC. Together with reference TRBV30 and TRBJ2-5, the CDR3 gives the full variable domain: SQTIHQWPATLVQPVGSPLSLECTVEGTSNPNLYWYRQAAGRGLQLLFYSVGIGQISSEVPQNLSASRPQDRQFILSSKKLLLSDSGFYLCAWSVPPAETQYFGPGTRLLVL.

In its sample, this clonotype was seen many times. The rearrangement links TRBV5-1 to TRBJ2-7, with D unresolved. The CDR3 is 14 amino acids. Looked up from germline, CDR1 is SGHRS and CDR2 is YFSETQ. Trimming took 1 base from V and 0 from J, leaving 8 bases between them. The CDR3 DNA is TGCGCCAGCAGCTTGACGGTGAGCTCCTACGAGCAGTACTTC. It codes for CASSLTVSSYEQYF. Based on the CDR3 plus reference TRBV5-1 and TRBJ2-7, the full variable domain is KAGVTQTPRYLIKTRGQQVTLSCSPISGHRSVSWYQQTPGQGLQFLFEYFSETQRNKGNFPGRFSGRQFSNSRSEMNVSTLELGDSALYLCASSLTVSSYEQYFGPGTRLTVT.

This clonotype was counted at least ten times. The V call is TRBV3-1, the J call TRBJ2-7; D is perhaps TRBD2 (5 bases). CDR3 length equals 14 residues. Germline V gives CDR1 LGHDT, CDR2 YNNKEL (reference sequence). V lost 3 bases to trimming and J lost 0 bases, with 9 bases between them. The CDR3 protein is CASSHRRGSYEQYF. CDR3 sequence (DNA): TGTGCCAGCAGCCACAGACGGGGCTCCTACGAGCAGTACTTC.

The rearrangement uses TRBV6-2 or TRBV6-3 and TRBJ2-5; 7 bases line up with TRBD2. The CDR3 has 17 residues. Per germline, CDR1 MNHEY and CDR2 SVGEGT. V lost 0 bases and J lost 1; bases outside the gene matches: 8. CDR3 nucleotide sequence: TGTGCCAGCAGTTACTCGAACGGGGGGAGCGGCCAAGAGACCCAGTACTTC. This encodes CASSYSNGGSGQETQYF.

The chain uses TRBV25-1 and TRBJ2-2; possibly TRBD1 for D (6 bases). The CDR3 is 16 residues long. V was trimmed by 8 bases and J by 1 base, leaving 17 bases between them. In germline, CDR1 is MGHDK, CDR2 SYGVNS. CDR3 nucleotides: TGTGCCAGCTCAGGGGCCGCTGTAGGGAACACCGGGGAGCTGTTTTTT. Translation gives CASSGAAVGNTGELFF.

This clonotype was found many times. The V call is TRBV9, the J call TRBJ2-2; D unclear. Trimming stripped 3 bases from V and 8 bases from J, with 8 bases between. The CDR3 is 12 residues long. From germline, CDR1 is SGDLS and CDR2 YYNGEE. CDR3 region: CASSASGGELFF. The CDR3 bases are TGTGCCAGCAGCGCCAGTGGTGGGGAGCTGTTTTTT.

This clonotype was seen at least ten times. The V and J genes are TRBV6-5 and TRBJ2-1; 10 nucleotides match TRBD2. Per germline, CDR1 MNHEY and CDR2 SVGAGI. Losses at the gene ends were 0 bases for V and 8 bases for J; bases not matched to a gene: 4. This CDR3 region has 15 residues. CDR3 nucleotides: TGTGCCAGCAGTTACTCGACAGGGACTAGCGATGAGCAGTTCTTC. Translation: CASSYSTGTSDEQFF.

This clonotype was counted many times. The rearrangement uses TRBV12-3 or TRBV12-4 and TRBJ2-7, with no clear D. The germline V and J ends were trimmed by 3 bases and 5 bases, with 11 bases remaining between them. The CDR3 runs to 13 residues. The CDR3 region is CASSFGIENEQYF. CDR3 nucleotide sequence: TGTGCCAGCAGTTTTGGGATCGAGAACGAGCAGTACTTC.

This clonotype was found many times. The rearrangement links TRBV5-1 to TRBJ1-2; 9 positions agree with TRBD1. This CDR3 is built from 14 residues. Germline V gives CDR1 SGHRS, CDR2 YFSETQ. Trimming at V came to 4 bases and at J to 6 bases, leaving 7 bases not matched to a gene. Here the CDR3 reads CASSPGQGRDGYTF. CDR3 coding DNA: TGCGCCAGCAGCCCAGGACAGGGGAGGGATGGCTACACCTTC.

At least ten counts were recorded for this clonotype. V gene TRBV29-1 combines with J gene TRBJ1-1; the D gene is possibly TRBD1 (6 bases). Per germline, CDR1 SQVTM and CDR2 ANQGSEA. This CDR3 has 14 residues. Trimming shortened V by 3 bases and J by 5 bases, and 16 bases separated the two germline ends. The CDR3 nucleotides are TGCAGCGTTGATCGGGGGCCCCGGGGGACTGAAGCTTTCTTT. It encodes CSVDRGPRGTEAFF.

In this sample, this clonotype turned up many times. J is TRBJ2-1 and V is TRBV29-1; D unclear. This CDR3 is built from 12 residues. Germline loops: CDR1 SQVTM, CDR2 ANQGSEA. V lost 6 bases to trimming and J lost 8 bases, with 14 bases between them. CDR3 residues: CSVVPYADEQFF. DNA of the CDR3: TGCAGCGTGGTGCCATACGCGGATGAGCAGTTCTTC.

This clonotype was counted ten times or more. The CDR3 nucleotides are TGCGCCAGCATCTCGGAGACTCCCGTAGAGACCCAGTACTTC. Translated, it gives CASISETPVETQYF. This rearrangement joins TRBV5-1 to TRBJ2-5; D is undetermined. Germline CDR1 is SGHRS and CDR2 is YFSETQ. Trimming removed 6 bases from V and 4 bases from J, with 16 bases in between. The CDR3 has 14 amino acids.

The table lists this clonotype with many counts. This rearrangement joins TRBV18 to TRBJ2-5, with D unresolved. This CDR3 spans 15 amino acids. V shed 2 bases and J shed 3 bases, with 13 bases lying between them. From germline, CDR1 is KGHSH and CDR2 LQKENI. The DNA for the CDR3 is TGTGCCAGCTCACCATCGGCCGAGGCGAAAGAGACCCAGTACTTC. Translating gives CASSPSAEAKETQYF.

This clonotype was observed a handful of times. The gene calls are TRBV20-1 and TRBJ2-7; 10 bases are shared with TRBD1. With V trimmed by 2 bases and J by 5 bases, 9 bases remained unmatched. In germline, CDR1 is DFQATT, CDR2 SNEGSKA (reference sequence). The CDR3 consists of 15 residues. The DNA of the CDR3 is TGCAGTGCTAGACGGATGGGACAGGGGTCAAACGAGCAGTACTTC. Residues: CSARRMGQGSNEQYF.

This clonotype was recorded a few times. V and J are TRBV4-2 and TRBJ1-5; possibly TRBD1 for D (6 bases). CDR3 length: 16 residues. V was cut by 5 bases and J by 6 bases, with 20 bases left in between. Germline CDR1 reads LGHNA; CDR2 reads YNFKEQ. The CDR3 loop reads CASSSGGRGEGQPQHF. CDR3 coding DNA: TGTGCCAGCAGCTCAGGAGGGAGGGGGGAGGGTCAGCCCCAGCATTTT.

This clonotype occurred many times. The chain uses TRBV12-3 or TRBV12-4 and TRBJ1-5; possible D gene TRBD1, 5 bases. The ends were cut back, 6 bases at V and 1 base at J, with 7 bases in the middle. This CDR3 spans 13 amino acids. The DNA of the CDR3 is TGTGCCAGCAGCAGGGAAAGCAATCAGCCCCAGCATTTT. It specifies CASSRESNQPQHF.

In its sample, this clonotype was seen many times. V and J are TRBV12-3 or TRBV12-4 and TRBJ1-1; TRBD1 is a possible D gene (6 bases). Trimming left V 5 bases short and J 1 base short, with 14 bases between. This CDR3 comprises 15 residues. Here the CDR3 reads CASSLQGLPNTEAFF. CDR3 sequence (DNA): TGTGCCAGCAGTCTACAGGGTCTCCCGAACACTGAAGCTTTCTTT.

The rearrangement uses TRBV20-1 and TRBJ2-7; D is possibly TRBD1 (7 bases). Germline assignment: CDR1 DFQATT and CDR2 SNEGSKA (reference sequence). CDR3 length: 14 residues. V lost 0 bases to trimming and J lost 2 bases, with 11 bases between them. CDR3 nucleotide sequence: TGCAGTGCTAGAGACCTCAGGGGGGCCTACGAGCAGTACTTC. Its translation is CSARDLRGAYEQYF.

In its sample, this clonotype was seen many times. The chain couples TRBV7-7 to TRBJ2-2, with TRBD2 identical over 8 bases. The junction had 5 bases not matched to a gene; V was cut back by 5 bases and J by 6 bases. Germline CDR1 is SSHAT and CDR2 is FNYEAQ (reference sequence). This CDR3 spans 14 amino acids. The CDR3 region has the DNA TGTGCCAGCAGCGCAAATAGCGGGGCCGGGGAGCTGTTTTTT. Its protein product is CASSANSGAGELFF.

V and J are TRBV4-1 and TRBJ2-7, with D possibly matching TRBD2 (5 bases). Trimming left V 1 base short and J 2 bases short, with 9 bases between. The germline gives CDR1 MGHRA, CDR2 YSYEKL. The CDR3 spans 14 residues. The CDR3 spells CASSQGASTYEQYF. The CDR3 DNA follows: TGCGCCAGCAGCCAAGGAGCTAGCACCTACGAGCAGTACTTC.

This clonotype has more than one count but fewer than ten. The rearrangement links TRBV4-1 to TRBJ2-5; 9 positions match TRBD1. The CDR3 is made up of 15 amino acids. The germline V gene encodes CDR1 MGHRA and CDR2 YSYEKL. Trimming at V came to 1 base and at J to 5 bases, leaving 5 bases not matched to a gene. As DNA, the CDR3 is TGCGCCAGCAGCCAAGGGGACAGGGCCGGGGAGACCCAGTACTTC. Amino acid sequence: CASSQGDRAGETQYF.

This clonotype showed up many times. This CDR3 reads CASSLSSGVLNEQFF. The CDR3 bases are TGCGCCAGCAGCTTGAGTAGCGGGGTGCTAAATGAGCAGTTCTTC. The genes are TRBV5-1 and TRBJ2-1; 8 bases are shared with TRBD2. The CDR3 runs to 15 residues. Losses at the gene ends were 1 base for V and 7 bases for J; bases not matched to a gene: 7. Germline CDR1 reads SGHRS; CDR2 reads YFSETQ.

The chain uses TRBV12-3 or TRBV12-4 and TRBJ2-7; 12 bases are a match to TRBD2. The V gene end was trimmed by 5 bases and the J gene end by 5 bases; junction bases not matched to a gene: 16. The CDR3 is made up of 18 amino acids. The CDR3 sequence: CASSPMTSGGPRVHEQYF. CDR3 in DNA: TGTGCCAGCAGTCCGATGACTAGCGGGGGCCCCAGAGTGCACGAGCAGTACTTC.

This clonotype was detected many times. V usage is TRBV11-3 and J usage is TRBJ1-1, with D uncertain. The CDR3 sequence is 13 residues long. V was cut by 4 bases and J by 0 bases, with 6 bases left in between. From germline, CDR1 is SGHNT and CDR2 YENEEA. The CDR3 sequence: CASSSEVNTEAFF. The CDR3 coding sequence is TGTGCCAGCAGCTCCGAAGTGAACACTGAAGCTTTCTTT.

The genes are TRBV18 and TRBJ2-3; the match to TRBD2 covers 13 bases. Germline values: CDR1 KGHSH, CDR2 LQKENI. J gave up 4 bases and V 3 bases, and 4 bases lay outside the gene matches. There are 16 residues in the CDR3. The CDR3 DNA reads as TGTGCCAGCTCACCTGGACTAGCGGGAGAGGCAGATACGCAGTATTTT. The encoded protein is CASSPGLAGEADTQYF.

The V and J genes are TRBV18 and TRBJ1-4; D is unclear. CDR1 and CDR2 (germline): KGHSH, LQKENI. V shed 0 bases and J shed 8 bases, with 7 bases lying between them. CDR3 length: 13 residues. CDR3 amino acids: CASSPPLDEKLFF. CDR3 coding DNA: TGTGCCAGCTCACCACCGTTGGACGAAAAACTGTTTTTT.

This clonotype was found once. This sequence joins TRBV7-9 and TRBJ2-1, with D possibly TRBD1 on 5 matching bases. The CDR3 length is 15 residues. The V gene lost 1 base and the J gene lost 4 bases, with 11 bases spanning the gap. Germline lookup yields CDR1 SEHNR and CDR2 FQNEAQ (reference sequence). CDR3 residues: CASSLEARAYNEQFF. CDR3 sequence (DNA): TGTGCCAGCAGCTTAGAGGCCAGGGCGTACAATGAGCAGTTCTTC.

This clonotype was seen many times. The rearrangement links TRBV10-3 to TRBJ2-7; tentatively, D is TRBD2 (6 bases). Germline V gene lookup returns CDR1 ENHRY and CDR2 SYGVKD. The CDR3 runs to 14 residues. V lost 7 bases and J lost 0, with 13 bases in between. CDR3: CAINSGGTSYEQYF. CDR3 sequence (DNA): TGTGCCATCAATTCGGGCGGGACCTCCTACGAGCAGTACTTC.